One sample yielded the 30 T cell receptor beta chains listed below, sequenced in a study of T cells in women clearing cervical HPV infection. Measured with immunoSEQ multiplex PCR; TCRdb has only the in-frame clones, and not every one. The sample shows tens of thousands of clones, and roughly 4.2% sits with its ten largest clones. Specimen: blood buffy coat. These receptors originate from a woman aged 18-69 years with a cervical HPV16 infection that either progressed to CIN3+ or cleared (not recorded which).

Remarks on this clone: The read falls 3 residues short of the CDR3 end, and the missing part is taken from the germline J gene. This chain connects TRBV30 to TRBJ1-1; maybe TRBD1 (5 bases). CDR1 is GTSNPN, CDR2 SVGIG, per germline (reference sequence). V was clipped by 6 bases and J by 0 bases, with 11 bases between them. This CDR3 region has 13 residues. The CDR3 is CACGHPLNTEAFF. The part of the CDR3 DNA that was read is TGTGCCTGCGGACACCCTCTGAACACTGAA. The full variable domain, in which reference TRBV30 and TRBJ1-1 provide the parts outside the CDR3, is SQTIHQWPATLVQPVGSPLSLECTVEGTSNPNLYWYRQAAGRGLQLLFYSVGIGQISSEVPQNLSASRPQDRQFILSSKKLLLSDSGFYLCACGHPLNTEAFFGQGTRLTVV.

A note on this clone: The DNA ends 3 residues before the CDR3 does, and the rest of the CDR3 is filled in from the germline J gene. The rearrangement uses TRBV28 and TRBJ2-3, with D tentatively TRBD2 (7 bases). V was pared by 3 bases and J by 5 bases, with 18 bases between. This CDR3 region has 16 residues. The germline CDR1 and CDR2 sequences are MDHEN and SYDVKM. The CDR3 region is CASSFLGGAVGDTQYF. CDR3 bases read: TGTGCCAGCAGTTTCCTGGGGGGGGCGGTCGGAGATACG.

Remarks on this clone: The CDR3 end lies 3 residues beyond the end of the read and is filled in from the germline J gene. The chain links TRBV19 to TRBJ1-2; D ambiguous. Trimming stripped 6 bases from V and 1 base from J, with 12 bases between. Germline lookup yields CDR1 LNHDA and CDR2 SQIVND (reference sequence). The CDR3 sequence is 14 residues long. The sequenced part of the CDR3 DNA is TGTGCCAGTAGGAAGAGAGAAGGTAACTATGGC. As protein: CASRKREGNYG. The full CDR3 protein reads CASRKREGNYGYTF.

Worth noting for this clone: The CDR3 end is not reached by the read, which stops 3 residues before it; the germline J gene fills it in. The J gene is TRBJ1-5, the V gene TRBV6-1; D unresolved. Germline CDR1 and CDR2: MNHNS and SASEGT. The V and J ends lost 2 bases and 7 bases respectively, with 12 bases between them. The CDR3 contains 14 residues. The CDR3 DNA, read in part, is TGTGCCAGCAGTGAACATCTTGTAGCCCAGCCC. It specifies CASSEHLVAQP. The CDR3 reads in full as CASSEHLVAQPQHF.

Turning to this clone: The DNA ends 3 residues before the CDR3 does, and the rest of the CDR3 is filled in from the germline J gene. The chain joins TRBV18 to TRBJ2-1, with a possible D match to TRBD2 (5 bases). This CDR3 contains 15 residues. Germline CDR1 is KGHSH and CDR2 is LQKENI. Trimming stripped 4 bases from V and 6 bases from J, with 16 bases between. The CDR3 bases that were read are TGTGCCAGCTCACAGTCCAGCGGATCATTCAATGAG. Encoded protein: CASSQSSGSFNE. In full, the CDR3 reads CASSQSSGSFNEQFF. Together with reference TRBV18 and TRBJ2-1, the CDR3 gives the full variable domain: NAGVMQNPRHLVRRRGQEARLRCSPMKGHSHVYWYRQLPEEGLKFMVYLQKENIIDESGMPKERFSAEFPKEGPSILRIQQVVRGDSAAYFCASSQSSGSFNEQFFGPGTRLTVL.

In the case of this clone: The read halts 3 residues ahead of the CDR3 end, with the missing end drawn from the germline J gene. J is TRBJ2-1 and V is TRBV5-4; 10 bases match TRBD2. Germline CDR1 and CDR2: SGHNT and YYREEE (reference sequence). This CDR3 comprises 15 residues. V was clipped by 4 bases and J by 2 bases; unmatched bases: 3. The CDR3 here is CASSRTSGTYNEQFF. Partial CDR3 DNA: TGTGCCAGCAGCCGGACTAGCGGAACCTACAATGAG. Variable domain in full (rest from reference TRBV5-4 and TRBJ2-1): ETGVTQSPTHLIKTRGQQVTLRCSSQSGHNTVSWYQQALGQGPQFIFQYYREEENGRGNFPPRFSGLQFPNYSSELNVNALELDDSALYLCASSRTSGTYNEQFFGPGTRLTVL.

On this clone itself: The read gets to within 3 residues of the CDR3 end, and the germline J gene fills in the rest. The chain is built from TRBV20-1 and TRBJ2-7; 10 bases fit TRBD2. The germline CDR1 and CDR2 sequences are DFQATT and SNEGSKA (reference sequence). V shed 3 bases, J shed 2 bases, and the junction held 7 bases outside the gene matches. This CDR3 spans 15 amino acids. The chain's CDR3 is CSASSLAGVPYEQYF. The DNA read from the CDR3 is TGCAGTGCTAGTTCCCTAGCGGGGGTTCCCTACGAG.

As concerns this clone: The missing CDR3 end, 3 residues past where the read stops, is filled in from the germline J gene. This chain connects TRBV6-1 to TRBJ2-1, with 10 bases lining up with TRBD2. CDR1 and CDR2 from the germline V gene are MNHNS and SASEGT. V shed 4 bases, J shed 4 bases, and the junction held 4 bases outside the gene matches. The CDR3 is 15 amino acids. The covered CDR3 bases are TGTGCCAGCAGTGTACTAGCGGGAACTTACAATGAG. Its translation: CASSVLAGTYNE. The entire CDR3 reads CASSVLAGTYNEQFF.

Comment on this clone: The read halts 3 residues ahead of the CDR3 end, with the missing end drawn from the germline J gene. The chain combines TRBV11-2 with TRBJ2-2, with a tentative D call TRBD1 (5 bases). The CDR3 totals 14 residues. In germline, CDR1 is SGHAT, CDR2 FQNNGV. The V gene lost 2 bases and the J gene lost 2 bases, with 6 bases spanning the gap. The CDR3 reads CASSLTGNTGELFF. Partial CDR3 DNA: TGTGCCAGCAGCTTAACAGGAAACACCGGGGAG.

Turning to this clone: The CDR3 goes on 3 residues after the read ends, and that part is filled in from the germline J gene. The chain employs TRBV19 and TRBJ2-3; TRBD2 agrees at 8 bases. The J segment lost 0 bases and the V segment lost 9 bases, leaving 5 bases of the junction unmatched. The germline CDR1 and CDR2 sequences are LNHDA and SQIVND (reference sequence). This CDR3 is built from 14 residues. The CDR3 loop is CASKLAASTDTQYF. The covered CDR3 bases are TGTGCCAGCAAACTAGCGGCTAGCACAGATACG.

As for this clone: The read terminates 3 residues ahead of where the CDR3 ends, so the germline J gene completes it. The V call is TRBV6-1, the J call TRBJ1-6; 7 nucleotides align to TRBD1. J lost 7 bases, V lost 5 bases, and 8 bases had no gene match. Germline values: CDR1 MNHNS, CDR2 SASEGT. The CDR3 is 15 residues long. CDR3 sequence reads: CASSQGTVWNSPLHF. Incomplete CDR3 DNA: TGTGCCAGCAGTCAAGGGACAGTGTGGAATTCACCC.

Worth noting for this clone: With the read ending 3 residues before the CDR3 end, the germline J gene is used to fill in that end. The chain couples TRBV2 to TRBJ2-5; 8 bases fit TRBD1. This CDR3 spans 15 amino acids. The germline V gene has CDR1 SNHLY and CDR2 FYNNEI. The trim removed 1 base at V and 1 base at J, leaving 2 bases unmatched. The CDR3 DNA, read in part, is TGTGCCAGCAGTGAAGGGGGACAGGTCCAAGAGACC. It codes for CASSEGGQVQET. The whole CDR3 is CASSEGGQVQETQYF.

Of note for this clone: With the read ending 3 residues before the CDR3 end, the germline J gene is used to fill in that end. This sequence joins TRBV29-1 and TRBJ1-1; D gene uncertain. The CDR3 has 14 residues. The germline V and J ends were trimmed by 4 bases and 3 bases, with 15 bases remaining between them. Germline values: CDR1 SQVTM, CDR2 ANQGSEA. Incomplete CDR3 DNA: TGCAGCGTTGGGTCTCGGGTCTCGGACACTGAA. Amino acid sequence: CSVGSRVSDTE. The full CDR3 protein reads CSVGSRVSDTEAFF.

On this clone itself: The CDR3 end is not reached by the read, which stops 3 residues before it; the germline J gene fills it in. The chain couples TRBV2 to TRBJ1-4, with 10 bases aligning to TRBD1. J gave up 7 bases and V 4 bases, and 3 bases lay outside the gene matches. This CDR3 comprises 14 residues. Germline V CDR1 and CDR2: SNHLY, FYNNEI. Incomplete CDR3 DNA: TGTGCCAGCAGTGGACAGGGGGCGTCTGAAAAA. Translation: CASSGQGASEK. The full-length CDR3 reads as CASSGQGASEKLFF. The whole variable domain, remainder taken from reference TRBV2 and TRBJ1-4, is EPEVTQTPSHQVTQMGQEVILRCVPISNHLYFYWYRQILGQKVEFLVSFYNNEISEKSEIFDDQFSVERPDGSNFTLKIRSTKLEDSAMYFCASSGQGASEKLFFGSGTQLSVL.

About this clone: The read ends 3 residues early relative to the CDR3; the germline J gene fills the gap. The V call is TRBV28, the J call TRBJ1-4; tentative D call: TRBD1 (5 bases). V was clipped by 5 bases and J by 3 bases, with 16 bases between them. The CDR3 spans 16 residues. CDR1 is MDHEN, CDR2 SYDVKM, per germline. CDR3 DNA, as far as it was read: TGTGCCAGCAGTATACAACTCACAGGAGCTAATGAAAAA. It specifies CASSIQLTGANEK. The full CDR3 is CASSIQLTGANEKLFF.

A word on this clone: Sequencing ends 3 residues short of the CDR3 end; the germline J gene provides the rest. The V gene is TRBV10-1, the J gene TRBJ2-1; D call uncertain. V lost 4 bases and J lost 7, with 2 bases in between. Germline V gene data show CDR1 as WNHNN and CDR2 as SYGVQD (reference sequence). This CDR3 region has 10 residues. The chain's CDR3 is CASSANEQFF. The DNA read from the CDR3 is TGCGCCAGCAGTGCTAATGAG.

As for this clone: The read terminates 3 residues before the CDR3 end, so the remaining end is supplied by the germline J gene. The V and J genes are TRBV29-1 and TRBJ2-5; tentatively, D is TRBD1 (6 bases). Germline-derived CDR1 and CDR2 are SQVTM and ANQGSEA. This CDR3 is built from 12 residues. Trimming stripped 3 bases from V and 4 bases from J, with 9 bases between. CDR3 residues: CSVDFRGETQYF. The part of the CDR3 DNA that was read is TGCAGCGTTGATTTCAGGGGAGAGACC.

As concerns this clone: The sequence runs out 3 residues before the end of the CDR3; the remainder is reconstructed from the germline J gene. The chain couples TRBV5-4 to TRBJ2-1, with 10 nucleotides matching TRBD2. The germline gives CDR1 SGHNT, CDR2 YYREEE (reference sequence). The trim removed 0 bases at V and 9 bases at J, leaving 6 bases unmatched. The CDR3 loop spans 15 amino acids. The CDR3 loop is CASSLVSSGSGEQFF. The CDR3 bases that were read are TGTGCCAGCAGCTTGGTATCTAGCGGGAGCGGTGAG. Full variable domain (rest looked up from reference TRBV5-4 and TRBJ2-1): ETGVTQSPTHLIKTRGQQVTLRCSSQSGHNTVSWYQQALGQGPQFIFQYYREEENGRGNFPPRFSGLQFPNYSSELNVNALELDDSALYLCASSLVSSGSGEQFFGPGTRLTVL.

Turning to this clone: The read finishes 3 residues shy of the CDR3 end, and the germline J gene is used to complete it. This rearrangement joins TRBV9 to TRBJ2-7, with 14 bases matching TRBD2. J was trimmed by 4 bases and V by 3 bases; bases with no gene match: 6. This CDR3 is built from 16 residues. Germline values: CDR1 SGDLS, CDR2 YYNGEE. The part of the CDR3 DNA that was read is TGTGCCAGCAGCGCGGGGGGACTAGCGGGGGTATACGAG. This gives the protein CASSAGGLAGVYE. The whole CDR3 sequence reads CASSAGGLAGVYEQYF.

A remark on this clone: The read ends 3 residues before the CDR3 terminus; that terminus is restored from the germline J gene. This chain uses TRBV19 with TRBJ1-2; 7 bases are shared with TRBD1. Germline CDR1 and CDR2: LNHDA and SQIVND (reference sequence). The CDR3 is 15 amino acids. The DNA read from the CDR3 is TGTGCCAGTAGTCCTCAAACCCACAGGGGAAACGGC. This codes for CASSPQTHRGNG. The CDR3 as a whole reads CASSPQTHRGNGYTF.

The CDR3 region is CASSLEQGETQYF. The CDR3 bases that were read are TGTGCCAGCAGCTTGGAGCAGGGGGAGACC. The V gene is TRBV5-6, the J gene TRBJ2-5; D perhaps matches TRBD1 (6 bases). Read sequence stops 3 residues before the CDR3 end, and the germline J gene provides the missing end. V shed 0 bases and J shed 5 bases, with 8 bases lying between them. CDR3 length equals 13 residues. Germline loops: CDR1 SGHDT, CDR2 YYEEEE.

As regards this clone: From the germline J gene comes the end of the CDR3, since the read stops 3 residues before it. The chain employs TRBV5-3 and TRBJ2-3, with 11 bases matching TRBD2. TRBV5-3 is given ORF status, its function remaining uncertain. With V trimmed by 0 bases and J by 2 bases, 2 bases remained unmatched. CDR3 length: 16 amino acids. CDR3 protein: CARSLASGRTTDTQYF. The DNA read from the CDR3 is TGTGCCAGAAGCTTGGCTAGCGGGAGGACCACAGATACG.

With respect to this clone: The read ends 3 residues early relative to the CDR3; the germline J gene fills the gap. This chain uses TRBV14 with TRBJ2-3, with 12 bases lining up with TRBD2. J gave up 7 bases and V 0 bases, and 8 bases lay outside the gene matches. Per germline, CDR1 SGHDN and CDR2 FVKESK. The CDR3 length is 17 residues. The CDR3 DNA, read in part, is TGTGCCAGCAGCCAAGATGTTGGACTAGCGGGACTAAATACG. It is translated as CASSQDVGLAGLNT. The entire CDR3 sequence reads CASSQDVGLAGLNTQYF.

Regarding this clone: The CDR3 extends 3 residues past the end of the read, so its final part is completed from the germline J gene. The chain joins TRBV5-1 to TRBJ2-1; 8 bases fit TRBD2. V gave up 4 bases and J gave up 5 bases; unmatched junction bases: 8. The CDR3 spans 15 residues. Per germline, CDR1 SGHRS and CDR2 YFSETQ. The CDR3 DNA, read in part, is TGCGCCAGCAGCCCGACCGGGGGGGACAACAATGAG. Amino acid sequence: CASSPTGGDNNE. The entire CDR3 sequence reads CASSPTGGDNNEQFF. The whole variable domain, filled in from reference TRBV5-1 and TRBJ2-1, reads KAGVTQTPRYLIKTRGQQVTLSCSPISGHRSVSWYQQTPGQGLQFLFEYFSETQRNKGNFPGRFSGRQFSNSRSEMNVSTLELGDSALYLCASSPTGGDNNEQFFGPGTRLTVL.

For this clone: Sequencing ends 3 residues short of the CDR3 end; the germline J gene provides the rest. The chain combines TRBV14 with TRBJ2-7; 13 bases agree with TRBD2. Germline V CDR1 and CDR2: SGHDN, FVKESK. V dropped 5 bases and J dropped 3; count of bases not matched to a gene: 7. The CDR3 length is 16 residues. The sequenced CDR3 bases are TGTGCCAGCAGCGAGACTAGCGGGAGGCCATTCTACGAG. This translates into CASSETSGRPFYE. The entire CDR3 is CASSETSGRPFYEQYF.

About this clone: The read finishes 3 residues shy of the CDR3 end, and the germline J gene is used to complete it. The chain joins TRBV5-1 to TRBJ2-2; the match to TRBD2 covers 13 bases. CDR1 is SGHRS and CDR2 is YFSETQ in the germline V gene. CDR3 size: 16 residues. J was trimmed by 8 bases and V by 4 bases; bases with no gene match: 8. The CDR3 sequence is CASSRGLAGVVGELFF. CDR3 DNA (partial): TGCGCCAGCAGCAGAGGACTAGCGGGAGTGGTGGGGGAG.

With respect to this clone: The sequence runs out 3 residues before the end of the CDR3; the remainder is reconstructed from the germline J gene. The chain links TRBV5-4 to TRBJ2-2; possibly TRBD1 for D (5 bases). Trimming took 4 bases from V and 0 from J, leaving 10 bases between them. Looked up from germline, CDR1 is SGHNT and CDR2 is YYREEE (reference sequence). CDR3 length: 15 residues. The covered CDR3 bases are TGTGCCAGCAGCATCGACAGATCGAACACCGGGGAG. Protein product: CASSIDRSNTGE. The entire CDR3 sequence reads CASSIDRSNTGELFF.

Notes on this clone: The missing CDR3 end, 3 residues past where the read stops, is filled in from the germline J gene. The chain is built from TRBV5-1 and TRBJ2-1, with TRBD2 matching over 9 bases. V trimming: 0 bases; J trimming: 5 bases; junction bases outside the gene matches: 3. CDR3 length: 15 residues. Germline CDR1 reads SGHRS; CDR2 reads YFSETQ. This CDR3 is CASSLGGGAHNEQFF. The covered CDR3 bases are TGCGCCAGCAGCTTGGGCGGGGGGGCCCACAATGAG.

The CDR3 loop reads CASSPTGGYQPQHF. The sequenced part of the CDR3 DNA is TGTGCCAGCAGTCCGACAGGGGGTTATCAGCCC. V usage is TRBV2 and J usage is TRBJ1-5; 9 positions match TRBD1. The read falls 3 residues short of the CDR3 end, and the missing part is taken from the germline J gene. After removal of 5 bases from V and 5 bases from J, the junction contained 4 bases not matched to a gene. CDR1 is SNHLY and CDR2 is FYNNEI in the germline V gene. CDR3 length equals 14 residues.

A word on this clone: Sequencing ends 3 residues short of the CDR3 end; the germline J gene provides the rest. This chain uses TRBV29-1 with TRBJ2-4, with TRBD2 as a possible D gene (6 bases). The CDR3 covers 12 residues. Trimming stripped 3 bases from V and 4 bases from J, with 7 bases between. CDR1 and CDR2 from the germline V gene are SQVTM and ANQGSEA. CDR3 DNA (partial): TGCAGCGTTGAGGAGGGGAAAAACATT. It encodes CSVEEGKNI. The CDR3 in full is CSVEEGKNIQYF.